The 19 T cell receptor beta chains below all came from one sample that was sequenced in a study of CXCR3-negative and CXCR3-positive naive CD8 T cells. Their target antigens are unknown. Study-level findings and limits: Against CXCR3-negative naive cells, CXCR3-positive naive cells showed more hydrophobic TRB CDR3s.

It was by 5' RACE with UMI labels that the TRB cDNA libraries were prepared. Following a re-call of the 5' RACE reads, TCRdb has one entry per CDR3 protein and lacks DNA. With some 140,000 distinct CDR3 sequences in the sample, the ten largest clones hold nearly 0.5%. Sequencing used naive CXCR3+ CD8+ T cells from blood. Subset in this sample: CD45RO-CCR7+CD27+CD95- naive CD8+ T cells expressing CXCR3 (TNR3+). The source of these receptors is a human donor in good health. Some clones in this sample may be carry-over from other donors' samples.

The CDR3 protein is CASSLGGEFNYNEQYF. The chain couples TRBV5-1 to TRBJ2-3; TCRdb's D gene call, TRBD1, goes unchecked for lack of DNA. CDR1 SGHRS and CDR2 YFSETQ come from the germline V gene. This CDR3 comprises 16 residues.

This sequence joins TRBV28 and TRBJ2-1; TCRdb outputs TRBD2, but without DNA this stays unchecked. Germline V CDR1 and CDR2: MDHEN, SYDVKM. The CDR3 runs 21 residues. CDR3 sequence: CASSSTGSLAGGPSTYNEQFF.

This chain connects TRBV7-2 to TRBJ1-1; TCRdb proposes TRBD1, but this gene call is untestable without DNA. CDR3 length equals 18 residues. Germline V gene sequence: CDR1 SGHTA, CDR2 FQGNSA. The CDR3 loop reads CASSSPSPEGQINTEAFF.

The genes are TRBV14 and TRBJ2-1; TCRdb calls TRBD1, which cannot be checked without DNA. CDR3 length: 15 residues. The germline V gene encodes CDR1 SGHDN and CDR2 FVKESK. CDR3 loop: CASSRGGLNYNEQFF.

The chain has TRBV5-1 and TRBJ2-7; the D call from TCRdb, TRBD1, cannot be confirmed without DNA. The V gene's germline CDR1 is SGHRS and CDR2 YFSETQ. The CDR3 sequence is 17 residues long. CDR3 amino acids: CASSFTSGTAFPYEQYF.

The rearrangement joins TRBV27 to TRBJ2-1; as DNA is missing, the TRBD1 call by TCRdb cannot be tested. This CDR3 contains 15 residues. The germline V gene encodes CDR1 MNHEY and CDR2 SMNVEV (reference sequence). CDR3 amino acids: CASSLVPSSYNEQFF.

This rearrangement joins TRBV28 to TRBJ2-5; TCRdb's assignment of TRBD2 cannot be checked, as there is no DNA. The CDR3 sequence is 18 residues long. Germline lookup yields CDR1 MDHEN and CDR2 SYDVKM. This CDR3 is CASSLVAGGEISEETQYF.

The chain couples TRBV6-2 or TRBV6-3 to TRBJ2-4; TCRdb's D call of TRBD2 is untestable without DNA. The CDR3 loop spans 14 amino acids. Germline CDR1 MNHEY, CDR2 SVGEGT. This chain's CDR3 is CATREGARKNIQYF.

The chain carries TRBV20-1 and TRBJ1-5; absent DNA, TCRdb's TRBD1 call cannot be checked. CDR1 is DFQATT, CDR2 SNEGSKA, per germline (reference sequence). The CDR3 has 17 residues. The CDR3 reads CSARDSSQGYSNQPQHF.

The CDR3 sequence: CASSQERTGRSGYTF. The V gene is TRBV4-3, the J gene TRBJ1-2; absent DNA, TCRdb's TRBD1 call cannot be checked. This CDR3 has 15 residues. Germline CDR1 reads LGHNA; CDR2 reads YSLEER.

This CDR3 is CSARDRGETGYGYTF. The chain has TRBV20-1 and TRBJ1-2; without DNA, the TCRdb call of TRBD1 cannot be checked. CDR1 and CDR2 from the germline V gene are DFQATT and SNEGSKA (reference sequence). The CDR3 runs to 15 residues.

The chain uses TRBV2 and TRBJ2-6; TCRdb proposes TRBD2, but this gene call is untestable without DNA. Germline CDR1 is SNHLY and CDR2 is FYNNEI. The CDR3 sequence is 11 residues long. CDR3 loop: CEPSGANVLTF.

This chain links TRBV4-3 with TRBJ2-7; TCRdb outputs TRBD1, but without DNA this stays unchecked. The CDR3 extends over 16 amino acids. Looked up from germline, CDR1 is LGHNA and CDR2 is YSLEER. This CDR3 reads CASSQAWDRSSYEQYF.

The gene calls are TRBV10-1 and TRBJ1-1; TCRdb picks TRBD1, but there is no DNA to check that call. Germline CDR1 WNHNN, CDR2 SYGVQD (reference sequence). CDR3 length: 14 residues. CDR3 region: CASRDRGQVPEAFF.

The chain is built from TRBV5-1 and TRBJ2-1; no DNA is available, so the TRBD1 call from TCRdb remains unchecked. Germline CDR1 is SGHRS and CDR2 is YFSETQ. The CDR3 runs 13 residues. CDR3 sequence reads: CASRDSTYNEQFF.

The rearrangement links TRBV20-1 to TRBJ1-5; TCRdb gives TRBD1 as the D gene, but with no DNA this cannot be confirmed. The CDR3 is made up of 17 amino acids. Germline CDR1 and CDR2: DFQATT and SNEGSKA (reference sequence). CDR3 residues: CSAPYLRVSGSNQPQHF.

The rearrangement links TRBV4-3 to TRBJ1-3. Per the germline V gene, CDR1 is LGHNA and CDR2 is YSLEER. There are 18 residues in the CDR3. The CDR3 spells CASSHVGSPRDSGNTIYF.

The J gene is TRBJ2-3, the V gene TRBV12-3 or TRBV12-4. The CDR3 extends over 15 amino acids. CDR3 in amino acids: CASSIAGLSTDTQYF.

The V gene is TRBV29-1, the J gene TRBJ2-3. There are 12 residues in the CDR3. Germline V CDR1 and CDR2: SQVTM, ANQGSEA. Here the CDR3 reads CSVDQSTDTQYF.